The 13 T cell receptor beta chains below were found in one sample sequenced in a study of blood T cell repertoires in COVID-19. This table comes from immunoSEQ multiplex PCR, and its TCRdb copy is limited to in-frame clones, with some not included. The sample consists of 150,000 to 200,000 clones, 87% of them appearing once. The sequenced sample consisted of PBMCs or T cells enriched from blood (not recorded which). The origin of the receptors is a human donor with acute COVID-19. The donor label of this sample is uncertain.

The chain uses TRBV5-6 and TRBJ2-7; 8 bases line up with TRBD1. Germline V gene lookup returns CDR1 SGHDT and CDR2 YYEEEE. Germline trimming cut 2 bases from V and 2 bases from J; bases unmatched to any gene: 3. The CDR3 totals 14 residues. CDR3 amino acids: CASSFVTGAYEQYF. CDR3 nucleotides: TGTGCCAGCAGCTTCGTGACAGGGGCCTACGAGCAGTACTTC.

This clone has only one observation. The chain is built from TRBV3-1 (or the pseudogene TRBV3-2) and TRBJ1-2; TRBD1 matches at 7 bases. The CDR3 runs 15 residues. Unmatched junction bases numbered 6, after V lost 0 bases and J lost 5 bases. Germline-derived CDR1 and CDR2 are LGHDT and YNNKEL (reference sequence). In DNA, the CDR3 is TGTGCCAGCAGCCAAGACTTGACAGGGAGGTATGGCTACACCTTC. Translating gives CASSQDLTGRYGYTF.

This clone turned up a few times. The chain carries TRBV27 and TRBJ1-5, with 7 bases aligning to TRBD1. Trimming took 3 bases from V and 4 from J; bases not matched to a gene: 6. This CDR3 comprises 15 residues. Germline values: CDR1 MNHEY, CDR2 SMNVEV (reference sequence). For the CDR3, the DNA is TGTGCCAGCAGTTTTCAGGGGGGCAAGAATCAGCCCCAGCATTTT. It is translated as CASSFQGGKNQPQHF.

The V gene is TRBV18, the J gene TRBJ2-5, with D possibly being TRBD2 (6 bases). The V end was cut by 3 bases, the J end by 2 bases, with 7 bases between. Germline assignment: CDR1 KGHSH and CDR2 LQKENI. The CDR3 is 13 residues long. The CDR3 DNA is TGTGCCAGCTCACCCGGGAGTCAAGAGACCCAGTACTTC. Translating gives CASSPGSQETQYF.

The V and J genes are TRBV3-1 (or the pseudogene TRBV3-2) and TRBJ2-7; TRBD2 agrees at 8 bases. The CDR3 has 14 amino acids. J gave up 3 bases and V 7 bases, and 8 bases lay outside the gene matches. Per germline, CDR1 LGHDT and CDR2 YNNKEL (reference sequence). The CDR3 reads CASTRGGQVYEQYF. The CDR3 DNA follows: TGTGCCAGCACCCGGGGGGGGCAGGTCTACGAGCAGTACTTC.

To note about this clone: The sample carries other DNA sequences with the same CDR3. CDR3 in amino acids: CASSQVRGNTEAFF. CDR3 in DNA: TGTGCCAGCAGCCAAGTCCGGGGGAACACTGAAGCTTTCTTT. This rearrangement joins TRBV14 to TRBJ1-1; no clear D gene. Trimming took 1 base from V and 1 from J, leaving 7 bases between them. Per germline, CDR1 SGHDN and CDR2 FVKESK. This CDR3 comprises 14 residues.

The chain is built from TRBV19 and TRBJ1-1; 8 bases map to TRBD1. Trimming at V came to 1 base and at J to 1 base, leaving 8 bases not matched to a gene. Germline V gene sequence: CDR1 LNHDA, CDR2 SQIVND (reference sequence). The CDR3 covers 17 residues. The CDR3 bases are TGTGCCAGTAGTATAGGGGGGGACAGGCTTAGGAACACTGAAGCTTTCTTT. Translating gives CASSIGGDRLRNTEAFF. Using reference TRBV19 and TRBJ1-1 for the parts outside the CDR3, the full variable domain is DGGITQSPKYLFRKEGQNVTLSCEQNLNHDAMYWYRQDPGQGLRLIYYSQIVNDFQKGDIAEGYSVSREKKESFPLTVTSAQKNPTAFYLCASSIGGDRLRNTEAFFGQGTRLTVV.

The J gene is TRBJ1-1, the V gene TRBV11-2; TRBD1 matches at 9 bases. Looked up from germline, CDR1 is SGHAT and CDR2 is FQNNGV. This CDR3 region has 13 residues. V dropped 1 base and J dropped 10; count of bases not matched to a gene: 4. CDR3 sequence reads: CASSLVGQGSAFF. The CDR3 nucleotides are TGTGCCAGCAGCTTAGTGGGACAGGGATCAGCTTTCTTT.

The chain employs TRBV30 and TRBJ2-1; D is unclear. This CDR3 has 13 residues. Trimming removed 1 base at V and 2 bases at J, with 6 bases between. Per germline, CDR1 GTSNPN and CDR2 SVGIG (reference sequence). CDR3 protein: CAWSETPYNEQFF. CDR3 sequence (DNA): TGTGCCTGGAGTGAGACACCCTACAATGAGCAGTTCTTC.

This clone was seen more than once but under ten times. Other DNA sequences within the sample encode an identical CDR3. CDR3 loop: CASSFQGYEQYF. The CDR3 DNA reads as TGCGCCAGCAGCTTCCAGGGCTACGAGCAGTACTTC. V gene TRBV5-1 combines with J gene TRBJ2-7; possible D gene TRBD1, 5 bases. CDR3 length: 12 residues. Germline loops: CDR1 SGHRS, CDR2 YFSETQ. With 2 bases removed from V and 3 bases from J, the gap between germline ends came to 6 bases.

J is TRBJ2-7 and V is TRBV7-2; tentative D call: TRBD2 (5 bases). The V end lost 1 base, the J end lost 6 bases, and 13 bases lay between the germline ends. From germline, CDR1 is SGHTA and CDR2 FQGNSA. The CDR3 sequence is 14 residues long. DNA for the CDR3: TGTGCCAGCAGCTTAGAGGGAAGGAGCGGCGAGCAGTACTTC. Amino acids: CASSLEGRSGEQYF.

This chain connects TRBV7-9 to TRBJ1-1; no clear D gene. The CDR3 runs to 13 residues. Per germline, CDR1 SEHNR and CDR2 FQNEAQ (reference sequence). Trimming left V 3 bases short and J 2 bases short, with 7 bases between. CDR3 bases: TGTGCCAGCAGCTTTGGCAGTAACACTGAAGCTTTCTTT. This translates into CASSFGSNTEAFF.

The genes are TRBV6-5 and TRBJ2-1; maybe TRBD1 (7 bases). Trimming took 6 bases from V and 0 from J, leaving 12 bases between them. Germline V CDR1 and CDR2: MNHEY, SVGAGI. The CDR3 runs 15 residues. The DNA for the CDR3 is TGTGCCAGCAGGAAGGAGGGGGCCTCCTACAATGAGCAGTTCTTC. It is translated as CASRKEGASYNEQFF.